Listed here are 24 T cell receptor beta chains from one sample, sequenced in a study of cytomegalovirus exposure and HLA in healthy donors. PCR primers comprised 60 Vbeta and 13 Jbeta primers. TCRdb's copy holds only in-frame clones and misses some; the assay was immunoSEQ multiplex PCR. The data show more than 150,000 clones, 76% seen once. Sequences were obtained from PBMCs. The receptors here all came from a man between 18 and 29 years old in good health and CMV-seronegative.

This clone appeared a few times. CDR3 nucleotides: TGTGCCAGTGCCTCTAGGGGGACAGACTTCGGCGAGCAGTACTTC. It specifies CASASRGTDFGEQYF. The V and J genes are TRBV19 and TRBJ2-7, with TRBD1 matching over 7 bases. Germline V lookup: CDR1 LNHDA, CDR2 SQIVND (reference sequence). The CDR3 is 15 amino acids. Trimming removed 8 bases from V and 6 bases from J; junction bases left unmatched: 16. Supplemented by reference TRBV19 and TRBJ2-7, the full variable domain reads DGGITQSPKYLFRKEGQNVTLSCEQNLNHDAMYWYRQDPGQGLRLIYYSQIVNDFQKGDIAEGYSVSREKKESFPLTVTSAQKNPTAFYLCASASRGTDFGEQYFGPGTRLTVT.

J is TRBJ1-1 and V is TRBV30, with D perhaps TRBD1 (5 bases). In germline, CDR1 is GTSNPN, CDR2 SVGIG (reference sequence). The V end was cut by 0 bases, the J end by 5 bases, with 13 bases between. The CDR3 covers 14 residues. CDR3 protein: CAWSVVQGGTEAFF. CDR3 in DNA: TGTGCCTGGAGTGTAGTCCAGGGAGGTACTGAAGCTTTCTTT.

The rearrangement joins TRBV28 to TRBJ2-7, with a weak D call TRBD1 (6 bases). The CDR3 runs to 15 residues. Trimming pared 5 bases from V and 3 bases from J, leaving 17 bases between. Germline CDR1 reads MDHEN; CDR2 reads SYDVKM. The CDR3 DNA is TGTGCCAGCAGTCCCCTACCACAGGGAATCTACGAGCAGTACTTC. Residues: CASSPLPQGIYEQYF.

Written as DNA, the CDR3 is TGTGCCAGCTCACCGACTAACCAGCGACCCTACGAGCAGTACTTC. Amino acid sequence: CASSPTNQRPYEQYF. The chain couples TRBV18 to TRBJ2-7; maybe TRBD2 (5 bases). This CDR3 has 15 amino acids. V was pared by 3 bases and J by 2 bases, with 14 bases between. The V gene's germline CDR1 is KGHSH and CDR2 LQKENI.

V gene TRBV7-2 combines with J gene TRBJ1-3; D gene unclear. The V gene's germline CDR1 is SGHTA and CDR2 FQGNSA. Trimming cost V 1 base and J 3 bases, with 10 bases left between them. The CDR3 has 15 residues. The CDR3 spells CASSLVGGLGNTIYF. CDR3 nucleotides: TGTGCCAGCAGCTTAGTTGGCGGACTTGGAAACACCATATATTTT.

This rearrangement joins TRBV6-1 to TRBJ1-3; D gene ambiguous. Per the germline V gene, CDR1 is MNHNS and CDR2 is SASEGT. Trimming left V 6 bases short and J 2 bases short, with 8 bases between. The CDR3 is 13 residues long. CDR3 in amino acids: CASRESPGNTIYF. CDR3 coding DNA: TGTGCCAGCAGGGAGAGCCCTGGAAACACCATATATTTT.

The V and J genes are TRBV6-1 and TRBJ1-1; D remains unclear. The V gene lost 3 bases and the J gene lost 4 bases, with 9 bases spanning the gap. The length of the CDR3 is 13 residues. Germline V CDR1 and CDR2: MNHNS, SASEGT. The CDR3 region is CASSEGRGTEAFF. The CDR3 nucleotides are TGTGCCAGCAGTGAGGGGAGAGGCACTGAAGCTTTCTTT.

The genes are TRBV6-1 and TRBJ2-5; 9 bases are shared with TRBD2. V lost 11 bases, J lost 3 bases, and 10 bases stayed unmatched. The CDR3 totals 14 residues. Germline V lookup: CDR1 MNHNS, CDR2 SASEGT. CDR3: CAEGGREGKETQYF. The DNA for the CDR3 is TGTGCCGAAGGGGGGCGGGAGGGCAAAGAGACCCAGTACTTC.

This clone was counted a single time. The chain combines TRBV27 with TRBJ2-7, with D unclear. Trimming removed 3 bases from V and 0 bases from J, with 6 bases in between. Looked up from germline, CDR1 is MNHEY and CDR2 is SMNVEV (reference sequence). The CDR3 runs to 13 residues. The CDR3 DNA reads TGTGCCAGCAGTTTCCTAGGCTCCTACGAGCAGTACTTC. Translation: CASSFLGSYEQYF.

V is TRBV9 and J is TRBJ2-1; 8 bases map to TRBD2. CDR1 and CDR2 from the germline V gene are SGDLS and YYNGEE. The CDR3 runs 15 residues. J gave up 4 bases and V 0 bases, and 3 bases lay outside the gene matches. The CDR3: CASSVGREGYNEQFF. The CDR3 DNA is TGTGCCAGCAGCGTAGGACGGGAGGGGTACAATGAGCAGTTCTTC.

The chain recombines TRBV30 with TRBJ2-7, with D maybe TRBD1 (5 bases). Trimming took off 2 bases at V and 11 bases at J, with 19 bases between the two ends. The CDR3 has 13 residues. Germline V CDR1 and CDR2: GTSNPN, SVGIG (reference sequence). This CDR3 reads CAWSLNQGDFEYF. CDR3 sequence (DNA): TGTGCCTGGAGTCTAAATCAAGGGGATTTCGAGTACTTC. Full variable domain (rest looked up from reference TRBV30 and TRBJ2-7): SQTIHQWPATLVQPVGSPLSLECTVEGTSNPNLYWYRQAAGRGLQLLFYSVGIGQISSEVPQNLSASRPQDRQFILSSKKLLLSDSGFYLCAWSLNQGDFEYFGPGTRLTVT.

This chain uses TRBV30 with TRBJ1-5; a weak D match, TRBD1 (5 bases). Trimming took 0 bases from V and 7 from J, leaving 13 bases between them. The germline V gene encodes CDR1 GTSNPN and CDR2 SVGIG (reference sequence). The length of the CDR3 is 14 residues. In nucleotides, the CDR3 is TGTGCCTGGAGTGTATTAGGGGCGGGACAGCCCCAGCATTTT. This encodes CAWSVLGAGQPQHF.

The chain is built from TRBV19 and TRBJ2-4; weak D call: TRBD2 (5 bases). V was shortened by 8 bases and J by 8 bases, with 19 bases between the two germline ends. CDR1 and CDR2 from the germline V gene are LNHDA and SQIVND (reference sequence). This CDR3 is built from 14 residues. The CDR3: CASSPAENGDIQYF. The CDR3, as DNA: TGTGCCAGTTCTCCAGCGGAGAATGGGGACATTCAGTACTTC.

This chain uses TRBV5-1 with TRBJ2-3; 9 bases match TRBD2. The CDR3 loop spans 15 amino acids. The ends lost 0 bases at V and 5 bases at J; junction bases unmatched: 4. CDR1 is SGHRS and CDR2 is YFSETQ in the germline V gene. CDR3 in DNA: TGCGCCAGCAGCTTGGAGGCGGGGGGGCGAGATACGCAGTATTTT. Translated: CASSLEAGGRDTQYF.

The chain is built from TRBV2 and TRBJ2-2, with D perhaps matching TRBD2 (5 bases). Germline CDR1 SNHLY, CDR2 FYNNEI. V was shortened by 7 bases and J by 7 bases, with 13 bases between the two germline ends. CDR3 length: 13 residues. The CDR3 bases are TGTGCCAGCAATGGCCTAGCTGGCGGGGAGCTGTTTTTT. It is translated as CASNGLAGGELFF.

The chain uses TRBV7-9 and TRBJ2-7; D is perhaps TRBD1 (6 bases). CDR1 and CDR2 (germline): SEHNR, FQNEAQ (reference sequence). V dropped 4 bases and J dropped 3 bases, with 10 bases sitting between them. This CDR3 contains 13 residues. CDR3 region: CASSSKDSYEQYF. In nucleotides, the CDR3 is TGTGCCAGCAGCTCTAAGGACAGCTACGAGCAGTACTTC.

The V gene is TRBV4-2, the J gene TRBJ2-6; TRBD2 might be the D (6 bases). Trimming shortened V by 0 bases and J by 0 bases, and 12 bases separated the two germline ends. There are 18 residues in the CDR3. Germline CDR1 and CDR2: LGHNA and YNFKEQ. The CDR3 loop is CASSQDSAGSSGANVLTF. The CDR3 DNA reads TGTGCCAGCAGCCAAGATTCGGCGGGAAGCTCTGGGGCCAACGTCCTGACTTTC.

This clone appeared a few times. The CDR3 DNA follows: TGTGCCAGCAGTAGGCCGGGACAGGGTAATGAAAAACTGTTTTTT. It codes for CASSRPGQGNEKLFF. This chain uses TRBV25-1 with TRBJ1-4; 9 bases agree with TRBD1. Per germline, CDR1 MGHDK and CDR2 SYGVNS. The CDR3 extends over 15 amino acids. V lost 5 bases and J lost 4; bases outside the gene matches: 5.

This clone has more than one count but fewer than ten. The chain has TRBV6-4 and TRBJ1-4, with TRBD1 matching over 7 bases. The V gene end was trimmed by 5 bases and the J gene end by 6 bases; junction bases not matched to a gene: 6. Germline V gene data show CDR1 as MRHNA and CDR2 as SNTAGT. This CDR3 has 14 residues. CDR3 coding DNA: TGTGCCAGCAGTTACAGGGGCGGAGATGAAAAACTGTTTTTT. Translation: CASSYRGGDEKLFF.

The rearrangement links TRBV6-1 to TRBJ1-2, with D tentatively TRBD1 (6 bases). Germline V gene lookup returns CDR1 MNHNS and CDR2 SASEGT. This CDR3 is built from 13 residues. Trimming removed 5 bases from V and 2 bases from J, with 9 bases in between. The CDR3 here is CASSSTGNYGYTF. CDR3 coding DNA: TGTGCCAGCAGTTCGACAGGCAACTATGGCTACACCTTC.

The rearrangement uses TRBV30 and TRBJ1-3, with D unclear. V lost 5 bases and J lost 4, with 15 bases in between. Germline loops: CDR1 GTSNPN, CDR2 SVGIG (reference sequence). This CDR3 comprises 14 residues. CDR3: CAWDPSRRGNTIYF. The CDR3 bases are TGTGCCTGGGATCCATCGAGGAGGGGAAACACCATATATTTT.

For the CDR3, the DNA is TGTGCCAGCAGCTCCCCGGGACTAGCGGGGGAGACCCAGTACTTC. Protein: CASSSPGLAGETQYF. This chain connects TRBV5-6 to TRBJ2-5; TRBD2 matches 13 bases. Germline CDR1 SGHDT, CDR2 YYEEEE. The CDR3 runs 15 residues. The V segment lost 3 bases and the J segment 5 bases; nucleotides outside the gene matches: 4.

The gene calls are TRBV30 and TRBJ2-5, with 12 bases fitting TRBD2. J lost 2 bases, V lost 0 bases, and 4 bases had no gene match. The CDR3 covers 16 residues. Germline-derived CDR1 and CDR2 are GTSNPN and SVGIG (reference sequence). The chain's CDR3 is CAWSVGLAGGQETQYF. The DNA of the CDR3 is TGTGCCTGGAGTGTAGGGCTAGCGGGGGGGCAAGAGACCCAGTACTTC. The entire variable domain, with the rest obtained from reference TRBV30 and TRBJ2-5, is as follows: SQTIHQWPATLVQPVGSPLSLECTVEGTSNPNLYWYRQAAGRGLQLLFYSVGIGQISSEVPQNLSASRPQDRQFILSSKKLLLSDSGFYLCAWSVGLAGGQETQYFGPGTRLLVL.

The rearrangement links TRBV2 to TRBJ1-5; 7 bases are a match to TRBD1. The V gene's germline CDR1 is SNHLY and CDR2 FYNNEI. The CDR3 runs 16 residues. With V trimmed by 5 bases and J by 6 bases, 13 bases remained unmatched. The CDR3 is CASSSAGTALGQPQHF. In nucleotides, the CDR3 is TGTGCCAGCAGTTCTGCCGGGACAGCGTTAGGTCAGCCCCAGCATTTT. The variable domain in full, with the rest retrieved from reference TRBV2 and TRBJ1-5, is EPEVTQTPSHQVTQMGQEVILRCVPISNHLYFYWYRQILGQKVEFLVSFYNNEISEKSEIFDDQFSVERPDGSNFTLKIRSTKLEDSAMYFCASSSAGTALGQPQHFGDGTRLSIL.